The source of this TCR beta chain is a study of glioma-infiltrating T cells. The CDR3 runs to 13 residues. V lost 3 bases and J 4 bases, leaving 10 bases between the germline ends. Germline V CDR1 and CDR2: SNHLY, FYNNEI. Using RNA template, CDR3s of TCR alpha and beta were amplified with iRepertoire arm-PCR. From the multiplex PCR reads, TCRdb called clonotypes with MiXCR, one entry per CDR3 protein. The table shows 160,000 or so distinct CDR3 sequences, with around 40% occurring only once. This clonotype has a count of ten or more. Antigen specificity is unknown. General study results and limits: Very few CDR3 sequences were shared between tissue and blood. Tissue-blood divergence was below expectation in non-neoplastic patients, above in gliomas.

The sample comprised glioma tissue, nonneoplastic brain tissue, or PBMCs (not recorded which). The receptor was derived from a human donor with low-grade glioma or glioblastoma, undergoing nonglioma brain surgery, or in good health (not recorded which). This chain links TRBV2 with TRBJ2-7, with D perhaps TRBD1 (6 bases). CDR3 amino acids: CASSDAGVYEQYF. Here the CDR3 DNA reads TGTGCCAGCAGTGATGCAGGGGTGTACGAGCAGTACTTC. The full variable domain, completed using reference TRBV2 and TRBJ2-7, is EPEVTQTPSHQVTQMGQEVILRCVPISNHLYFYWYRQILGQKVEFLVSFYNNEISEKSEIFDDQFSVERPDGSNFTLKIRSTKLEDSAMYFCASSDAGVYEQYFGPGTRLTVT.